This entry lists 5 T cell receptor beta chains sequenced from one sample in a study of PD-L1 blockade in urothelial cancer (dated by TCRdb to about 2017). Library preparation employed the immunoSEQ multiplex PCR assay. The table was pulled from immuneACCESS by TCRdb, which kept in-frame rearrangements only. Such tables lose some clones; where checked, under half of the loss comes from unresolved V genes, and the rest has no known cause. The sample table contains around 45,000 clones; only one count was recorded for around 82% of them. The top ten clonotypes cover more than 13% of the sample. The time point label corresponds to: peripheral blood 6 weeks after treatment start. Sequenced here: PBMCs, sampled around atezolizumab (anti-PD-L1) treatment. Every receptor here comes from a man between 60 and 70 years old with urothelial cancer.

V usage is TRBV9 and J usage is TRBJ2-3, with TRBD2 as a possible D gene (7 bases). CDR1 SGDLS and CDR2 YYNGEE come from the germline V gene. This CDR3 spans 15 amino acids. Trimming shortened V by 3 bases and J by 6 bases, and 17 bases separated the two germline ends. CDR3 region: CASSERGAHRDTQYF. CDR3 DNA sequence: TGTGCCAGCAGCGAACGGGGGGCCCATCGGGATACGCAGTATTTT.

The genes are TRBV11-2 and TRBJ2-6, with D perhaps TRBD2 (6 bases). Germline CDR1 is SGHAT and CDR2 is FQNNGV. Trimming left V 5 bases short and J 3 bases short, with 14 bases between. The CDR3 has 16 amino acids. The CDR3 reads CASSPVGGYGANVLTF. Here the CDR3 DNA reads TGTGCCAGCAGCCCCGTCGGGGGTTATGGGGCCAACGTCCTGACTTTC.

The chain combines TRBV6-5 with TRBJ2-1; no reliable D call. Trimming stripped 5 bases from V and 7 bases from J, with 6 bases between. Per the germline V gene, CDR1 is MNHEY and CDR2 is SVGAGI. The CDR3 extends over 11 amino acids. This CDR3 is CASSRLNEQFF. As DNA, the CDR3 is TGTGCCAGCAGTCGCCTAAATGAGCAGTTCTTC.

This clone was recorded a few times. The gene calls are TRBV7-2 and TRBJ2-2, with a possible D match to TRBD2 (6 bases). The CDR3 runs to 11 residues. Trimming removed 9 bases from V and 7 bases from J, with 9 bases in between. Germline values: CDR1 SGHTA, CDR2 FQGNSA. CDR3 nucleotide sequence: TGTGCCAGTAGGCGGGGCGGGGAGCTGTTTTTT. Protein product: CASRRGGELFF.

The chain couples TRBV5-8 to TRBJ1-2; D unclear. Germline CDR1 is SGHTS and CDR2 is YDEGEE. V lost 2 bases and J lost 5, with 10 bases in between. This CDR3 has 13 residues. DNA of the CDR3: TGTGCCAGCAGCTTTCAGGATCCTTATGGCTACACCTTC. This sequence encodes CASSFQDPYGYTF. Full variable domain (rest looked up from reference TRBV5-8 and TRBJ1-2): EAGVTQSPTHLIKTRGQQATLRCSPISGHTSVYWYQQALGLGLQFLLWYDEGEERNRGNFPPRFSGRQFPNYSSELNVNALELEDSALYLCASSFQDPYGYTFGSGTRLTVV.